The 11 T cell receptor beta chains below all came from one sample that was sequenced in a study of T cell responses to AZD1222 COVID-19 vaccine. The method was immunoSEQ multiplex PCR; TCRdb's version includes in-frame clones alone and lacks a portion of them. Of about 150,000 clones in the sample, roughly nine tenths were seen once. The sample was peripheral blood, taken on day 0 of MenACWY control vaccination. All receptors derive from an adult in good health.

The sample holds a few counts of this clone. The V and J genes are TRBV3-1 (or the pseudogene TRBV3-2) and TRBJ2-7, with TRBD2 as a possible D gene (5 bases). This CDR3 has 15 amino acids. Per the germline V gene, CDR1 is LGHDT and CDR2 is YNNKEL (reference sequence). The ends were cut back, 4 bases at V and 5 bases at J, with 18 bases in the middle. The CDR3 reads CASSRTFLGYNEQYF. CDR3 bases: TGTGCCAGCAGCCGGACTTTCCTCGGTTACAACGAGCAGTACTTC.

The chain recombines TRBV6-1 with TRBJ2-7; D tentatively fits TRBD1 or TRBD2 (5 bases each). This CDR3 is built from 13 residues. V gave up 2 bases and J gave up 2 bases, with 7 bases separating them. Germline V CDR1 and CDR2: MNHNS, SASEGT. The CDR3 reads CASSERGAYEQYV. The CDR3 region has the DNA TGTGCCAGCAGTGAAAGAGGGGCCTACGAGCAGTACGTC.

The chain joins TRBV5-6 to TRBJ1-5, with D perhaps matching TRBD1 (6 bases). The CDR3 totals 15 residues. Germline V gene data show CDR1 as SGHDT and CDR2 as YYEEEE. Trimming removed 2 bases from V and 3 bases from J, with 12 bases in between. CDR3 sequence reads: CASSLGQLLNQPQHF. In DNA, the CDR3 is TGTGCCAGCAGCTTAGGACAGCTTCTCAATCAGCCCCAGCATTTT.

The chain couples TRBV12-2 to TRBJ2-6. TRBV12-2 is marked as a pseudogene. The CDR3 covers 17 residues. The CDR3: CASRLGGEYGGANVLTF. CDR3 in DNA: TGTGCAAGTCGCTTAGGAGGGGAGTACGGTGGGGCCAACGTCCTGACTTTC.

J is TRBJ2-5 and V is TRBV5-1; D perhaps matches TRBD1 (5 bases). The CDR3 totals 14 residues. With 4 bases removed from V and 2 bases from J, the gap between germline ends came to 12 bases. In germline, CDR1 is SGHRS, CDR2 YFSETQ. The CDR3 loop is CASSPADTQETQYF. The CDR3 DNA reads TGCGCCAGCAGCCCCGCGGACACACAAGAGACCCAGTACTTC.

This CDR3 is CATSDFRGEGSNQPQHF. CDR3 in DNA: TGTGCCACCAGTGATTTCAGAGGGGAGGGCAGCAATCAGCCCCAGCATTTT. The chain employs TRBV24-1 and TRBJ1-5; possibly TRBD1 for D (5 bases). There are 17 residues in the CDR3. Germline assignment: CDR1 KGHDR and CDR2 SFDVKD. Trimming removed 1 base from V and 1 base from J, with 13 bases in between.

The genes are TRBV6-4 and TRBJ1-5; 7 positions match TRBD1. The ends lost 4 bases at V and 4 bases at J; junction bases unmatched: 16. The CDR3 is made up of 18 amino acids. Germline V lookup: CDR1 MRHNA, CDR2 SNTAGT. Written as DNA, the CDR3 is TGTGCCAGCAGTGCCTATCCGAGGGGGACAGTGAAAAATCAGCCCCAGCATTTT. This encodes CASSAYPRGTVKNQPQHF.

Only a few counts were recorded for this clone. The chain has TRBV28 and TRBJ1-5; D possibly corresponds to TRBD1 (5 bases). Trimming removed 3 bases at V and 7 bases at J, with 13 bases between. Germline values: CDR1 MDHEN, CDR2 SYDVKM. The CDR3 has 14 amino acids. CDR3 residues: CASSFGTGTQPQHF. As DNA, the CDR3 is TGTGCCAGCAGTTTCGGAACGGGGACCCAGCCCCAGCATTTT.

The rearrangement joins TRBV6-5 to TRBJ2-1; D remains unclear. Trimming pared 9 bases from V and 0 bases from J, leaving 9 bases between. The CDR3 length is 13 residues. Per germline, CDR1 MNHEY and CDR2 SVGAGI. In nucleotides, the CDR3 is TGTGCCAGTAGCTCGAGCTCCTACAATGAGCAGTTCTTC. It encodes CASSSSSYNEQFF.

The chain combines TRBV6-6 with TRBJ2-3; no definite D call. Trimming stripped 2 bases from V and 4 bases from J, with 16 bases between. Germline CDR1 MNHNY, CDR2 SVGAGI (reference sequence). This CDR3 comprises 16 residues. CDR3 region: CASSYLTSRRPDTQYF. CDR3 bases: TGTGCCAGCAGTTACCTCACTTCCCGAAGACCAGATACGCAGTATTTT.

The chain couples TRBV7-3 to TRBJ2-6; D not certain. Germline V lookup: CDR1 SGHTA, CDR2 FQGTGA. V was pared by 5 bases and J by 4 bases, with 6 bases between. The CDR3 totals 13 residues. In DNA, the CDR3 is TGTGCCAGCAGCCCCCCCGGGGCCAACGTCCTGACTTTC. It codes for CASSPPGANVLTF.